Below, 19 T cell receptor beta chains from the same sample are listed, as sequenced in a study of cytomegalovirus exposure and HLA in healthy donors (dated by TCRdb to 2015 to 2018). The protocol used for the library was the immunoSEQ multiplex PCR assay. A mixture of 60 forward primers for TCR Vbeta segments and 13 reverse primers for TCR Jbeta segments was used in the multiplex PCR. Not all clones reach the TCRdb copy of this immuneACCESS table, which keeps in-frame sequences only. Checked studies attribute under half of the gap to unresolved V genes and leave the rest unexplained. The sample table lists approximately 160,000 clones, under 85% of them with a count of one. In total, the top ten clones hold roughly 5.2% of the sample. The sample was PBMCs. All receptors derive from a man between 18 and 35 years old in good health and CMV-seronegative.

The chain recombines TRBV5-1 with TRBJ2-7; 16 bases map to TRBD2. Per the germline V gene, CDR1 is SGHRS and CDR2 is YFSETQ. J gave up 2 bases and V 5 bases, and 10 bases lay outside the gene matches. There are 18 residues in the CDR3. CDR3 sequence (DNA): TGCGCCAGCAGGGCCGGGACTAGCGGGGGGGTACCCCCCTACGAGCAGTACTTC. Translating gives CASRAGTSGGVPPYEQYF.

The rearrangement joins TRBV7-6 to TRBJ2-7; 16 bases match TRBD2. V lost 5 bases to trimming and J lost 11 bases; unmatched junction nucleotides: 6. This CDR3 has 14 residues. Germline lookup yields CDR1 SGHVS and CDR2 FNYEAQ. CDR3 loop: CASSAGTSGGAKYF. In DNA form, the CDR3 reads TGTGCCAGCAGCGCCGGGACTAGCGGGGGGGCGAAGTACTTC.

The chain has TRBV30 and TRBJ2-5, with TRBD1 matching 8 bases. Germline V gene sequence: CDR1 GTSNPN, CDR2 SVGIG (reference sequence). The CDR3 has 17 amino acids. Trimming removed 3 bases from V and 3 bases from J; junction bases left unmatched: 15. CDR3 sequence reads: CAWRPLSRGPSKETQYF. DNA for the CDR3: TGTGCCTGGAGGCCCCTCTCCAGGGGGCCTTCGAAAGAGACCCAGTACTTC.

The chain couples TRBV7-8 to TRBJ2-2; D is ambiguous. CDR3 size: 15 residues. V was cut by 6 bases and J by 1 base, with 12 bases left in between. The germline CDR1 and CDR2 sequences are SGHVS and FQNEAQ. The CDR3 protein is CASSSTVLNTGELFF. CDR3 DNA sequence: TGTGCCAGCAGTTCCACGGTCCTGAACACCGGGGAGCTGTTTTTT. The variable domain in full, completed from reference TRBV7-8 and TRBJ2-2, reads GAGVSQSPRYKVAKRGQDVALRCDPISGHVSLFWYQQALGQGPEFLTYFQNEAQLDKSGLPSDRFFAERPEGSVSTLKIQRTQQEDSAVYLCASSSTVLNTGELFFGEGSRLTVL.

CDR3 nucleotides: TGTGCCAGCAGCGTACGAGCGAACACCGGGGAGCTGTTTTTT. Its protein product is CASSVRANTGELFF. The V and J genes are TRBV9 and TRBJ2-2; D is ambiguous. Germline lookup yields CDR1 SGDLS and CDR2 YYNGEE. CDR3 size: 14 residues. V lost 1 base and J lost 0, with 4 bases in between.

The chain is built from TRBV6-5 and TRBJ2-7; possible D gene TRBD1, 6 bases. The germline gives CDR1 MNHEY, CDR2 SVGAGI. Trimming stripped 0 bases from V and 7 bases from J, with 10 bases between. The CDR3 has 13 residues. The CDR3, as DNA: TGTGCCAGCAGTTACTCTCAGGGGTGGGAGCAGTACTTC. Translated: CASSYSQGWEQYF.

This sequence joins TRBV6-1 and TRBJ2-5, with D uncertain. The CDR3 spans 12 residues. Trimming took off 8 bases at V and 0 bases at J, with 7 bases between the two ends. From germline, CDR1 is MNHNS and CDR2 SASEGT. DNA of the CDR3: TGTGCCAGCTACGGAGACCAAGAGACCCAGTACTTC. This codes for CASYGDQETQYF.

The gene calls are TRBV7-3 and TRBJ2-5; perhaps TRBD1 as D (6 bases). The CDR3 is made up of 14 amino acids. CDR1 and CDR2 (germline): SGHTA, FQGTGA. Between the trimmed V and J ends, which lost 5 bases and 11 bases, there was a span of 21 bases. This chain's CDR3 is CASSPWSYPGAQYF. CDR3 coding DNA: TGTGCCAGCAGCCCTTGGAGTTATCCAGGGGCTCAGTACTTC.

This chain connects TRBV28 to TRBJ1-2, with D uncertain. The germline V gene has CDR1 MDHEN and CDR2 SYDVKM. This CDR3 is 13 amino acids long. Trimming took off 2 bases at V and 1 base at J, with 5 bases between the two ends. As DNA, the CDR3 is TGTGCCAGCAGTTTAGGGAGTAACTATGGCTACACCTTC. Its translation: CASSLGSNYGYTF.

The genes are TRBV30 and TRBJ2-7; 8 nucleotides agree with TRBD2. J gave up 2 bases and V 3 bases, and 0 bases lay outside the gene matches. The CDR3 spans 12 residues. Germline-derived CDR1 and CDR2 are GTSNPN and SVGIG (reference sequence). The DNA for the CDR3 is TGTGCCTGGAGGACTAGCGCCTACGAGCAGTACTTC. Its protein is CAWRTSAYEQYF.

The chain recombines TRBV9 with TRBJ2-7, with a tentative D call TRBD2 (6 bases). V was clipped by 4 bases and J by 1 base, with 12 bases between them. The germline V gene has CDR1 SGDLS and CDR2 YYNGEE. The CDR3 length is 14 residues. The CDR3 reads CASSPLGGSYEQYF. CDR3 DNA sequence: TGTGCCAGCAGCCCCTTGGGGGGTTCCTACGAGCAGTACTTC. The full variable domain, completed using reference TRBV9 and TRBJ2-7, is DSGVTQTPKHLITATGQRVTLRCSPRSGDLSVYWYQQSLDQGLQFLIQYYNGEERAKGNILERFSAQQFPDLHSELNLSSLELGDSALYFCASSPLGGSYEQYFGPGTRLTVT.

There are a few counts of this clone. Other DNA sequences of this sample code for an identical CDR3. CDR3 coding DNA: TGTGCCAGCAGCTTAGGCGGGGGCAATGAGCAGTTCTTC. Its translation is CASSLGGGNEQFF. This chain links TRBV11-2 with TRBJ2-1; TRBD2 matches 7 bases. Germline trimming cut 1 base from V and 6 bases from J; bases unmatched to any gene: 0. CDR1 and CDR2 (germline): SGHAT, FQNNGV. CDR3 length: 13 amino acids.

CDR3 region: CASSFQPGQLKRPQHF. CDR3 nucleotide sequence: TGTGCCAGCAGTTTCCAGCCGGGACAGCTAAAGAGGCCCCAGCATTTT. V usage is TRBV27 and J usage is TRBJ1-5; 7 bases are shared with TRBD1. The CDR3 loop spans 16 amino acids. Germline V gene lookup returns CDR1 MNHEY and CDR2 SMNVEV (reference sequence). V lost 3 bases to trimming and J lost 9 bases; unmatched junction nucleotides: 14.

The V and J genes are TRBV7-9 and TRBJ2-7, with 10 nucleotides matching TRBD1. V shed 5 bases, J shed 1 base, and the junction held 2 bases outside the gene matches. The CDR3 has 14 residues. Germline values: CDR1 SEHNR, CDR2 FQNEAQ (reference sequence). DNA for the CDR3: TGTGCCAGCAGCGGACAGGGGGGTTCCTACGAGCAGTACTTC. This encodes CASSGQGGSYEQYF.

The chain links TRBV10-2 to TRBJ1-5, with D possibly being TRBD1 (5 bases). The CDR3 consists of 18 residues. V was shortened by 3 bases and J by 6 bases, with 24 bases between the two germline ends. The V gene's germline CDR1 is WSHSY and CDR2 SAAADI. CDR3 bases: TGCGCCAGCAGTGACTCGACCCGAAGGACAAGTGGATCTCAGCCCCAGCATTTT. Amino acids: CASSDSTRRTSGSQPQHF.

Remarks on this clone: The junction departs from the called germline gene at one end, perhaps through a read error. As DNA, the CDR3 is TGTGCTAGCAGCTCGAAAAAGACAGGGAATGAAGAGACCCAGTACTTC. Residues: CASSSKKTGNEETQYF. The V call is TRBV7-7, the J call TRBJ2-5; 7 bases match TRBD1. The germline V gene has CDR1 SSHAT and CDR2 FNYEAQ (reference sequence). CDR3 length: 16 amino acids.

V is TRBV4-3 and J is TRBJ2-1; TRBD2 agrees at 8 bases. The ends lost 0 bases at V and 5 bases at J; junction bases unmatched: 6. This CDR3 spans 16 amino acids. Per germline, CDR1 LGHNA and CDR2 YSLEER. The CDR3 is CASSQDGTRGNNEQFF. CDR3 DNA: TGCGCCAGCAGCCAAGATGGGACTAGGGGGAACAATGAGCAGTTCTTC.

The chain employs TRBV15 and TRBJ1-5; no definite D call. This CDR3 has 14 residues. From germline, CDR1 is LNHNV and CDR2 YYDKDF (reference sequence). Trimming took off 0 bases at V and 11 bases at J, with 14 bases between the two ends. The DNA for the CDR3 is TGTGCCACCAGCAGAGATTTCGGAGCCGCTTCCCAGCATTTT. Protein sequence: CATSRDFGAASQHF.

This chain uses TRBV11-1 with TRBJ1-6; D remains ambiguous. This CDR3 contains 13 residues. Trimming pared 5 bases from V and 11 bases from J, leaving 13 bases between. Germline CDR1 is SGHAT and CDR2 is FQDESV (reference sequence). CDR3: CASSPSRRTPLHF. CDR3 in DNA: TGTGCCAGCAGCCCTAGCCGCCGGACACCCCTCCACTTT.